The next 26 T cell receptor beta chains were all read from a single sample in a study of high-grade serous ovarian cancer treatment subgroups. The tumor samples were collected prior to definitive surgery or chemotherapy. Method: immunoSEQ multiplex PCR; TCRdb's copy keeps in-frame clones and lacks some. The profile shows several thousand clones, about 78% of them singletons. Source material: tumor tissue. These receptors were obtained from a human donor with high-grade serous ovarian cancer.

The V gene is TRBV7-2, the J gene TRBJ2-7, with D unresolved. Germline loops: CDR1 SGHTA, CDR2 FQGNSA. V gave up 3 bases and J gave up 2 bases, with 8 bases separating them. This CDR3 contains 13 residues. The CDR3 DNA reads TGTGCCAGCAGCTTTGCCCCAGCCTACGAGCAGTACTTC. This translates into CASSFAPAYEQYF.

The rearrangement joins TRBV5-8 to TRBJ2-2; 7 positions match TRBD1. The germline V gene encodes CDR1 SGHTS and CDR2 YDEGEE. After removal of 0 bases from V and 1 base from J, the junction contained 3 bases not matched to a gene. This CDR3 contains 16 residues. The CDR3 loop is CASSLGRTGNTGELFF. In DNA, the CDR3 is TGTGCCAGCAGCTTGGGGCGGACAGGGAACACCGGGGAGCTGTTTTTT.

The chain combines TRBV5-4 with TRBJ2-1, with 10 bases that match TRBD1. Trimming at V came to 2 bases and at J to 7 bases, leaving 9 bases not matched to a gene. The CDR3 runs 16 residues. Germline V gene data show CDR1 as SGHNT and CDR2 as YYREEE (reference sequence). The CDR3 protein is CASSFGQGVDWNEQFF. CDR3 nucleotide sequence: TGTGCCAGCAGCTTTGGACAGGGGGTCGACTGGAATGAGCAGTTCTTC.

The V and J genes are TRBV7-9 and TRBJ2-6, with D unclear. The V gene lost 8 bases and the J gene lost 0 bases, with 5 bases spanning the gap. The CDR3 spans 13 residues. Germline CDR1 reads SEHNR; CDR2 reads FQNEAQ (reference sequence). The CDR3 DNA is TGTGCCAGCCTTAACTCTGGGGCCAACGTCCTGACTTTC. Its protein product is CASLNSGANVLTF. Supplemented by reference TRBV7-9 and TRBJ2-6, the full variable domain reads DTGVSQNPRHKITKRGQNVTFRCDPISEHNRLYWYRQTLGQGPEFLTYFQNEAQLEKSRLLSDRFSAERPKGSFSTLEIQRTEQGDSAMYLCASLNSGANVLTFGAGSRLTVL.

In its sample, this clone was seen a few times. V usage is TRBV6-1 and J usage is TRBJ2-3; D unclear. Germline CDR1 reads MNHNS; CDR2 reads SASEGT. V dropped 4 bases and J dropped 3 bases, with 5 bases sitting between them. The CDR3 loop spans 12 amino acids. In nucleotides, the CDR3 is TGTGCCAGCAGTGGGTTTACAGATACGCAGTATTTT. It is translated as CASSGFTDTQYF.

This chain links TRBV5-1 with TRBJ2-3; the match to TRBD2 covers 9 bases. Germline V gene sequence: CDR1 SGHRS, CDR2 YFSETQ. This CDR3 has 16 amino acids. J was trimmed by 2 bases and V by 2 bases; bases with no gene match: 6. CDR3 nucleotide sequence: TGCGCCAGCAGCTTTGGCGCGGGGGGGCCCACAGATACGCAGTATTTT. Translation gives CASSFGAGGPTDTQYF.

The V gene is TRBV27, the J gene TRBJ1-2; tentative D call: TRBD1 (5 bases). Germline-derived CDR1 and CDR2 are MNHEY and SMNVEV (reference sequence). Trimming shortened V by 2 bases and J by 3 bases, and 13 bases separated the two germline ends. The CDR3 loop spans 15 amino acids. CDR3 loop: CASSLAGRGDYGYTF. The CDR3 coding sequence is TGTGCCAGCAGTTTAGCAGGGAGGGGTGACTATGGCTACACCTTC.

The V and J genes are TRBV29-1 and TRBJ2-1, with unresolved D. V was trimmed by 6 bases and J by 6 bases, leaving 12 bases between them. Germline V gene sequence: CDR1 SQVTM, CDR2 ANQGSEA. The CDR3 has 12 amino acids. CDR3 residues: CSVTYFGNEQFF. The CDR3 DNA reads TGCAGCGTCACTTATTTCGGCAATGAGCAGTTCTTC.

This chain uses TRBV6-1 with TRBJ2-7; no definite D call. Germline CDR1 reads MNHNS; CDR2 reads SASEGT. The CDR3 runs to 14 residues. The V gene lost 4 bases and the J gene lost 3 bases, with 13 bases spanning the gap. The CDR3 loop reads CASSVWSSRYEQYF. As DNA, the CDR3 is TGTGCCAGCAGTGTTTGGTCTTCCCGCTACGAGCAGTACTTC.

In DNA form, the CDR3 reads TGCGCCAGCAGCTTCGGGACAGACGAGCAGTACTTC. Protein sequence: CASSFGTDEQYF. The chain carries TRBV5-1 and TRBJ2-7; 7 positions agree with TRBD1. CDR1 and CDR2 (germline): SGHRS, YFSETQ. The ends lost 2 bases at V and 5 bases at J; junction bases unmatched: 1. The CDR3 covers 12 residues.

J is TRBJ2-7 and V is TRBV6-1; TRBD2 matches 10 bases. With 0 bases clipped from V and 6 bases from J, the junction kept 8 bases outside the gene matches. CDR1 and CDR2 (germline): MNHNS, SASEGT. The CDR3 is made up of 16 amino acids. The CDR3, as DNA: TGTGCCAGCAGTGAAGCGCTTAGCGGGGGGCTCTCCGAGCAGTACTTC. This sequence encodes CASSEALSGGLSEQYF.

The V and J genes are TRBV5-8 and TRBJ2-1; the match to TRBD1 covers 7 bases. From germline, CDR1 is SGHTS and CDR2 YDEGEE. The CDR3 consists of 15 residues. With 4 bases clipped from V and 3 bases from J, the junction kept 7 bases outside the gene matches. CDR3 sequence: CASSPGQTFYNEQFF. The DNA of the CDR3 is TGTGCCAGCAGCCCGGGACAGACCTTCTACAATGAGCAGTTCTTC.

The chain is built from TRBV19 and TRBJ2-3; D possibly uses TRBD1 or TRBD2 (6 bases each). Germline loops: CDR1 LNHDA, CDR2 SQIVND (reference sequence). Trimming removed 4 bases from V and 9 bases from J, with 26 bases in between. This CDR3 contains 17 residues. CDR3 sequence: CASSREIGGRASGTQYF. The CDR3 nucleotides are TGTGCCAGTAGTAGAGAGATTGGGGGGCGAGCCTCAGGGACGCAGTATTTT.

V usage is TRBV7-9 and J usage is TRBJ1-2, with no clear D. V was pared by 1 base and J by 4 bases, with 7 bases between. The V gene's germline CDR1 is SEHNR and CDR2 FQNEAQ (reference sequence). The CDR3 consists of 13 residues. In DNA, the CDR3 is TGTGCCAGCAGCTTAGTGTATGCCTATGGCTACACCTTC. This codes for CASSLVYAYGYTF.

This clone was observed a single time. The chain's CDR3 is CASSLGRARGYTF. The DNA of the CDR3 is TGTGCCAGCAGCTTAGGCAGGGCACGTGGCTACACCTTC. J is TRBJ1-2 and V is TRBV13, with TRBD1 as a possible D gene (5 bases). The CDR3 contains 13 residues. Germline lookup yields CDR1 PRHDT and CDR2 FYEKMQ (reference sequence). The V end lost 0 bases, the J end lost 7 bases, and 9 bases lay between the germline ends.

The chain uses TRBV7-9 and TRBJ1-4; 10 bases map to TRBD1. The V gene's germline CDR1 is SEHNR and CDR2 FQNEAQ (reference sequence). V gave up 7 bases and J gave up 7 bases; unmatched junction bases: 6. The CDR3 runs to 14 residues. The CDR3 region is CASTMTGGFEKLFF. The CDR3 coding sequence is TGTGCCAGCACCATGACAGGGGGCTTTGAAAAACTGTTTTTT.

The chain employs TRBV6-1 and TRBJ1-1; D call uncertain. V lost 3 bases and J lost 0, with 11 bases in between. Germline V CDR1 and CDR2: MNHNS, SASEGT. The CDR3 extends over 15 amino acids. The CDR3 DNA is TGTGCCAGCAGTGAGTTGGAGCTCATGAACACTGAAGCTTTCTTT. It codes for CASSELELMNTEAFF.

The count of this clone is one. CDR3 nucleotides: TGTGCCAGCAGCACCATACCGAGCTCCTACAATGAGCAGTTCTTC. It codes for CASSTIPSSYNEQFF. This chain connects TRBV13 to TRBJ2-1, with D unclear. The CDR3 covers 15 residues. Germline V lookup: CDR1 PRHDT, CDR2 FYEKMQ (reference sequence). V was trimmed by 5 bases and J by 0 bases, leaving 11 bases between them.

This clone turned up a few times. The chain recombines TRBV4-1 with TRBJ1-2; 9 bases are shared with TRBD1. From germline, CDR1 is MGHRA and CDR2 YSYEKL. Trimming took 2 bases from V and 0 from J; bases not matched to a gene: 4. The CDR3 totals 16 residues. The CDR3 region is CASSQLGTGSNYGYTF. The CDR3 DNA reads as TGCGCCAGCAGCCAATTGGGGACAGGGTCTAACTATGGCTACACCTTC.

Only a few counts were recorded for this clone. This sequence joins TRBV5-1 and TRBJ1-5; 8 nucleotides match TRBD1. Germline V lookup: CDR1 SGHRS, CDR2 YFSETQ. CDR3 length equals 15 residues. J was trimmed by 1 base and V by 0 bases; bases with no gene match: 0. CDR3 coding DNA: TGCGCCAGCAGCTTGGGGACAGGGAGCAATCAGCCCCAGCATTTT. Amino acid sequence: CASSLGTGSNQPQHF.

By its share, this clone is large. This rearrangement joins TRBV5-5 to TRBJ2-5, with 8 bases lining up with TRBD1. Germline lookup yields CDR1 SGHKS and CDR2 YYEKEE (reference sequence). After removal of 0 bases from V and 7 bases from J, the junction contained 5 bases not matched to a gene. The CDR3 has 14 residues. CDR3 protein: CASSLGGQAATQYF. CDR3 coding DNA: TGTGCCAGCAGCTTGGGGGGACAGGCAGCGACCCAGTACTTC.

The chain has TRBV11-2 and TRBJ2-5; D is perhaps TRBD2 (5 bases). Trimming removed 4 bases from V and 4 bases from J, with 10 bases in between. Per germline, CDR1 SGHAT and CDR2 FQNNGV. The CDR3 contains 13 residues. In nucleotides, the CDR3 is TGTGCCAGCAGCTCCCCTGGGAGAGAGACCCAGTACTTC. Protein sequence: CASSSPGRETQYF.

The rearrangement links TRBV5-4 to TRBJ2-3; D perhaps matches TRBD2 (6 bases). CDR3 size: 14 residues. Germline CDR1 and CDR2: SGHNT and YYREEE (reference sequence). Between the trimmed V and J ends, which lost 0 bases and 4 bases, there was a span of 9 bases. The DNA for the CDR3 is TGTGCCAGCAGCTTGGTTACTAGCTCAGATACGCAGTATTTT. The encoded protein is CASSLVTSSDTQYF.

The chain joins TRBV10-2 to TRBJ1-2, with unresolved D. CDR3 length: 13 residues. V lost 2 bases to trimming and J lost 4 bases, with 8 bases between them. CDR1 WSHSY and CDR2 SAAADI come from the germline V gene. The CDR3 sequence: CASSEGSGYGYTF. The DNA for the CDR3 is TGCGCCAGCAGTGAGGGTAGCGGCTATGGCTACACCTTC.

The V gene is TRBV6-1, the J gene TRBJ2-1; D possibly matches TRBD1 or TRBD2 (6 bases each). V shed 7 bases and J shed 1 base, with 14 bases lying between them. Per the germline V gene, CDR1 is MNHNS and CDR2 is SASEGT. This CDR3 is 15 amino acids long. The CDR3 spells CASTGAARSYNEQFF. CDR3 DNA sequence: TGTGCCAGCACGGGGGCCGCCAGGTCCTACAATGAGCAGTTCTTC.

The genes are TRBV29-1 and TRBJ1-1; D is unclear. The CDR3 runs 14 residues. Trimming took off 4 bases at V and 1 base at J, with 13 bases between the two ends. The germline V gene has CDR1 SQVTM and CDR2 ANQGSEA. The DNA of the CDR3 is TGCAGCGTTGGCCACAGTTCCTGGAACACTGAAGCTTTCTTT. Residues: CSVGHSSWNTEAFF.